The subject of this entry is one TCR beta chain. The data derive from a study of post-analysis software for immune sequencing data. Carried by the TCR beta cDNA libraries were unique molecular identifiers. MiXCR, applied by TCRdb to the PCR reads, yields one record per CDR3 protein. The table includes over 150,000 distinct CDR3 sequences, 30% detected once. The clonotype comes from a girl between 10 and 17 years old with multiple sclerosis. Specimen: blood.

The CDR3 DNA is TGTGCCAGCAGTTTACAGGTACCGATTAATGAAGCTTTCTTT. Translated: CASSLQVPINEAFF. The V and J genes are TRBV12-3 or TRBV12-4 and TRBJ1-1, with no clear D. The CDR3 has 14 amino acids. V dropped 2 bases and J dropped 7 bases, with 14 bases sitting between them.